The 26 T cell receptor beta chains below all came from one sample that was sequenced in a study of blood T cell repertoires in COVID-19. Produced via immunoSEQ multiplex PCR; TCRdb's table is partial and in-frame only. The repertoire holds 100,000 or so clones, approximately 85% seen once, with under 4.5% in the top ten. Material: peripheral blood. The receptors originated from a man aged 50-59 years with acute or convalescent COVID-19.

V is TRBV10-1 and J is TRBJ2-7; D possibly corresponds to TRBD1 (5 bases). Germline V CDR1 and CDR2: WNHNN, SYGVQD (reference sequence). The V and J ends lost 6 bases and 3 bases respectively, with 15 bases between them. The CDR3 has 14 amino acids. In DNA form, the CDR3 reads TGCGCCAGCAGCTCGGATCCGACAGTCTACGAGCAGTACTTC. Encoded protein: CASSSDPTVYEQYF.

The chain couples TRBV6-5 to TRBJ2-4; no clear D gene. The CDR3 loop spans 12 amino acids. The V end was cut by 7 bases, the J end by 6 bases, with 10 bases between. Germline V CDR1 and CDR2: MNHEY, SVGAGI. In DNA, the CDR3 is TGTGCCAGCATGGGCAGTCGAAACATTCAGTACTTC. It encodes CASMGSRNIQYF.

The rearrangement uses TRBV30 and TRBJ1-5; D is undetermined. The CDR3 loop spans 13 amino acids. V shed 4 bases and J shed 4 bases, with 11 bases lying between them. Looked up from germline, CDR1 is GTSNPN and CDR2 is SVGIG (reference sequence). The CDR3 nucleotides read TGTGCCTGGACGGAGGGATGGAATCAGCCCCAGCATTTT. As protein: CAWTEGWNQPQHF.

The chain joins TRBV10-3 to TRBJ2-1; D is possibly TRBD2 (7 bases). The CDR3 totals 15 residues. Trimming pared 4 bases from V and 8 bases from J, leaving 18 bases between. CDR1 is ENHRY, CDR2 SYGVKD, per germline. The CDR3 here is CAISGGGGAEDEQFF. DNA for the CDR3: TGTGCCATCAGTGGTGGTGGGGGGGCCGAGGATGAGCAGTTCTTC.

The rearrangement joins TRBV11-2 to TRBJ1-5; tentative D call: TRBD1 (5 bases). V shed 1 base and J shed 9 bases, with 13 bases lying between them. There are 14 residues in the CDR3. The V gene's germline CDR1 is SGHAT and CDR2 FQNNGV. CDR3 sequence: CASSLAPSTGPQHF. CDR3 DNA sequence: TGTGCCAGCAGCTTAGCGCCCTCCACAGGGCCCCAGCATTTT.

V usage is TRBV27 and J usage is TRBJ2-1, with TRBD1 as a possible D gene (5 bases). The CDR3 consists of 13 residues. V was pared by 5 bases and J by 3 bases, with 8 bases between. Germline CDR1 reads MNHEY; CDR2 reads SMNVEV (reference sequence). The CDR3 loop reads CASSATVYNEQFF. The CDR3 DNA sequence: TGTGCCAGCAGTGCGACAGTCTACAATGAGCAGTTCTTC.

The chain uses TRBV5-5 and TRBJ1-5; D uncertain. Trimming removed 4 bases from V and 0 bases from J, with 11 bases in between. The CDR3 spans 15 residues. Germline V gene sequence: CDR1 SGHKS, CDR2 YYEKEE (reference sequence). CDR3: CASSRGDNSNQPQHF. The CDR3 DNA sequence: TGTGCCAGCAGCCGCGGAGATAATAGCAATCAGCCCCAGCATTTT.

This rearrangement joins TRBV11-2 to TRBJ1-3, with D hard to call. CDR3 length equals 16 residues. Trimming stripped 5 bases from V and 4 bases from J, with 18 bases between. Germline CDR1 reads SGHAT; CDR2 reads FQNNGV. DNA for the CDR3: TGTGCCAGCAGCCCACTGGGCATACGTGGGGGAAACACCATATATTTT. It yields the protein CASSPLGIRGGNTIYF.

The rearrangement links TRBV19 to TRBJ2-1; D remains unclear. Trimming left V 5 bases short and J 3 bases short, with 11 bases between. CDR1 is LNHDA and CDR2 is SQIVND in the germline V gene (reference sequence). The CDR3 runs 14 residues. The CDR3 DNA reads as TGTGCCAGTAGTCCGCGCCCCCGCTACAATGAGCAGTTCTTC. It encodes CASSPRPRYNEQFF.

This chain joins TRBV2 and TRBJ1-2; D is ambiguous. The V end lost 6 bases, the J end lost 0 bases, and 11 bases lay between the germline ends. The CDR3 runs to 14 residues. Germline V gene lookup returns CDR1 SNHLY and CDR2 FYNNEI. In DNA, the CDR3 is TGTGCCAGCAGCGGGAACAGCGCTAACTATGGCTACACCTTC. It translates to CASSGNSANYGYTF.

The genes are TRBV11-3 and TRBJ1-2; 8 positions agree with TRBD1. Germline lookup yields CDR1 SGHNT and CDR2 YENEEA. The V segment lost 6 bases and the J segment 6 bases; nucleotides outside the gene matches: 6. The CDR3 runs 13 residues. The CDR3 bases are TGTGCCAGCAGTCCGACAGGGGTGGATGGCTACACCTTC. Translation gives CASSPTGVDGYTF.

As concerns this clone: The junction shows a germline mismatch at one end, possibly a read error. The genes are TRBV9 and TRBJ1-2; 9 nucleotides match TRBD1. The CDR3 length is 15 residues. Germline V gives CDR1 SGDLS, CDR2 YYNGEE. CDR3 coding DNA: TGTGCCAGCAGTGCAACGGGACAGGGTAACTCTGGCTACACCTTC. Residues: CASSATGQGNSGYTF.

This chain connects TRBV2 to TRBJ1-3; D is unclear. This CDR3 region has 17 residues. The germline V and J ends were trimmed by 7 bases and 3 bases, with 22 bases remaining between them. Germline loops: CDR1 SNHLY, CDR2 FYNNEI. The CDR3 loop reads CASNFGRSPSDGNTIYF. In DNA, the CDR3 is TGTGCCAGCAACTTCGGGAGGTCCCCGTCGGATGGAAACACCATATATTTT. Looking up the rest from reference TRBV2 and TRBJ1-3 gives the full variable domain: EPEVTQTPSHQVTQMGQEVILRCVPISNHLYFYWYRQILGQKVEFLVSFYNNEISEKSEIFDDQFSVERPDGSNFTLKIRSTKLEDSAMYFCASNFGRSPSDGNTIYFGEGSWLTVV.

Note on this clone: Other DNA sequences in the sample encode the same CDR3. The chain combines TRBV2 with TRBJ2-1; D is undetermined. Germline CDR1 SNHLY, CDR2 FYNNEI. V lost 1 base and J 0 bases, leaving 4 bases between the germline ends. This CDR3 contains 14 residues. CDR3 in amino acids: CASSEGSSYNEQFF. DNA for the CDR3: TGTGCCAGCAGTGAAGGTAGCTCCTACAATGAGCAGTTCTTC.

This clone was counted once. The chain is built from TRBV28 and TRBJ1-5, with D perhaps matching TRBD1 (6 bases). Germline loops: CDR1 MDHEN, CDR2 SYDVKM. The CDR3 is 13 amino acids. Trimming pared 6 bases from V and 3 bases from J, leaving 9 bases between. CDR3 in amino acids: CASRQGINQPQHF. The CDR3, as DNA: TGTGCCAGCAGGCAGGGGATCAATCAGCCCCAGCATTTT.

The V gene is TRBV7-3, the J gene TRBJ1-2; 10 bases align to TRBD1. This CDR3 has 14 residues. V gave up 4 bases and J gave up 8 bases; unmatched junction bases: 7. Germline CDR1 SGHTA, CDR2 FQGTGA. CDR3 nucleotides: TGTGCCAGCAGCTCCGGGACAGGGGCGGGAGGCTACACCTTC. Protein sequence: CASSSGTGAGGYTF.

The rearrangement uses TRBV18 and TRBJ1-2; D remains ambiguous. V was clipped by 2 bases and J by 1 base, with 11 bases between them. The CDR3 spans 15 residues. The germline V gene has CDR1 KGHSH and CDR2 LQKENI. This CDR3 is CASSPSAGGNYGYTF. The CDR3 DNA sequence: TGTGCCAGCTCACCAAGTGCCGGTGGTAACTATGGCTACACCTTC.

The chain uses TRBV28 and TRBJ2-7, with 8 bases that match TRBD2. V shed 4 bases and J 3 bases; nucleotides not matched to a gene: 8. The germline gives CDR1 MDHEN, CDR2 SYDVKM. This CDR3 region has 15 residues. The CDR3, as DNA: TGTGCCAGCAGTTCCCCCGCGGGGGGCTACTACGAGCAGTACTTC. Translated, it gives CASSSPAGGYYEQYF.

The CDR3 protein is CASSLEAGSTDTQYF. CDR3 bases: TGCGCCAGCAGCTTGGAGGCAGGAAGCACAGATACGCAGTATTTT. The chain employs TRBV5-1 and TRBJ2-3, with D unresolved. The germline V and J ends were trimmed by 0 bases and 0 bases, with 8 bases remaining between them. The germline gives CDR1 SGHRS, CDR2 YFSETQ. The CDR3 consists of 15 residues.

This chain connects TRBV25-1 to TRBJ1-6; D perhaps matches TRBD1 (6 bases). The CDR3 runs to 17 residues. Germline values: CDR1 MGHDK, CDR2 SYGVNS. V lost 8 bases, J lost 2 bases, and 19 bases lay in between. DNA of the CDR3: TGTGCCAGCCATGGGTCCGACAGGTCGGCCTATAATTCACCCCTCCACTTT. It encodes CASHGSDRSAYNSPLHF. The full variable domain, its missing parts supplied by reference TRBV25-1 and TRBJ1-6, is EADIYQTPRYLVIGTGKKITLECSQTMGHDKMYWYQQDPGMELHLIHYSYGVNSTEKGDLSSESTVSRIRTEHFPLTLESARPSHTSQYLCASHGSDRSAYNSPLHFGNGTRLTVT.

J is TRBJ2-7 and V is TRBV5-4; 10 positions match TRBD1. This CDR3 comprises 15 residues. Trimming took 5 bases from V and 5 from J; bases not matched to a gene: 10. Germline V gene sequence: CDR1 SGHNT, CDR2 YYREEE (reference sequence). The DNA for the CDR3 is TGTGCCAGCAGTCAGACGGGGACAGGGGCCAACGAGCAGTACTTC. Its translation is CASSQTGTGANEQYF.

The CDR3 coding sequence is TGTGCCACCAGAGGTAGACAGCAGAACACTGAAGCTTTCTTT. It is translated as CATRGRQQNTEAFF. The V and J genes are TRBV24-1 and TRBJ1-1; tentative D call: TRBD1 (5 bases). This CDR3 is 14 amino acids long. V was trimmed by 7 bases and J by 1 base, leaving 12 bases between them. Germline V lookup: CDR1 KGHDR, CDR2 SFDVKD.

The rearrangement uses TRBV2 and TRBJ1-2; D possibly corresponds to TRBD1 (6 bases). The CDR3 contains 15 residues. With 7 bases removed from V and 1 base from J, the gap between germline ends came to 16 bases. The V gene's germline CDR1 is SNHLY and CDR2 FYNNEI. This CDR3 reads CASTQQGALNYGYTF. The CDR3 DNA is TGTGCCAGCACCCAACAGGGTGCACTTAACTATGGCTACACCTTC.

The chain recombines TRBV6-1 with TRBJ1-5; 8 nucleotides agree with TRBD1. Germline V gene sequence: CDR1 MNHNS, CDR2 SASEGT. The CDR3 has 16 amino acids. After removal of 3 bases from V and 1 base from J, the junction contained 5 bases not matched to a gene. The CDR3 DNA reads as TGTGCCAGCAGTGATTCACAGGGGGGAAGCAATCAGCCCCAGCATTTT. Translation gives CASSDSQGGSNQPQHF.

The rearrangement joins TRBV4-1 to TRBJ1-2, with TRBD1 identical over 9 bases. V lost 4 bases to trimming and J lost 6 bases; unmatched junction nucleotides: 3. Germline CDR1 MGHRA, CDR2 YSYEKL. The CDR3 runs to 13 residues. CDR3 bases: TGCGCCAGCAGCCCCGGGACAGGGAATGGCTACACCTTC. Protein sequence: CASSPGTGNGYTF.

The gene calls are TRBV7-3 and TRBJ2-3; 9 bases map to TRBD1. With 5 bases clipped from V and 4 bases from J, the junction kept 7 bases outside the gene matches. The CDR3 runs to 15 residues. Germline lookup yields CDR1 SGHTA and CDR2 FQGTGA. The CDR3 coding sequence is TGTGCCAGCAGCACACAGGGGGCCCGGTCAGATACGCAGTATTTT. It translates to CASSTQGARSDTQYF.